This T cell receptor (beta chain) was captured in a study of Graves' ophthalmopathy and Graves' hyperthyroidism. V was clipped by 5 bases and J by 10 bases, with 23 bases between them. The germline gives CDR1 SGHTA, CDR2 FQGNSA. CDR3 length: 16 residues. RNA transcripts yielded amplified TCR beta CDR3 regions. HTBI-primed RT-PCR formed the first round, and a multiplex PCR formed the second. TCRdb re-derived calls from the multiplex PCR reads in MiXCR, one entry per CDR3 protein. Among about 660,000 distinct CDR3 sequences, just over 40% were seen once, and the ten largest hold about 3.3%. The sample taken for sequencing was peripheral blood. This chain uses TRBV7-2 with TRBJ1-4, with D possibly TRBD1 on 6 matching bases. This TCR derives from an adult man with Graves' ophthalmopathy. For the CDR3, the DNA is TGTGCCAGCAGCGCGAGACTAGCGGGGGGCAAGACAAAACTGTTTTTT. Translated: CASSARLAGGKTKLFF.